The clone carrying this T cell receptor beta chain showed up just once. This sample was included in a study of control samples from healthy donors and cancer patients. Profiling relied on immunoSEQ multiplex PCR, and the TCRdb table lists in-frame clones only, not all of them. This table holds 150,000 to 200,000 clones, 90% found once. Germline-derived CDR1 and CDR2 are MDHEN and SYDVKM. Deletions cut 6 bases from V and 5 bases from J, with 16 bases between. The CDR3 loop spans 15 amino acids. This sequence joins TRBV28 and TRBJ2-2; perhaps TRBD1 as D (5 bases). The source material was blood. The sequence was collected from a woman between 45 and 65 years old in good health. CDR3 sequence reads: CASRLPGRSTGELFF. CDR3 DNA: TGTGCCAGCAGGCTTCCAGGGCGAAGTACCGGGGAGCTGTTTTTT.